This paragraph reports one T cell receptor beta chain. Antigen specificity is unknown. These data are taken from a study of CD8 T cells in ankylosing spondylitis. The study's findings and limits: Reactive arthritis synovial fluid and blood previously showed some of these motif variants. A TCR beta motif of roughly 8 highly homologous variants appeared characteristic of ankylosing spondylitis blood.

A single record per CDR3 protein comes from TCRdb applying MiXCR to the 5' RACE reads. The profile covers 250,000 to 300,000 distinct CDR3 sequences, with roughly 20% appearing a single time and roughly 7.3% taken by the ten largest. This clonotype originated in a male donor with ankylosing spondylitis or in good health (not recorded which). The sample comprised blood, either unsorted or a sorted T cell fraction (not recorded which).

CDR3 bases: TGTGCCAGCAGCTTGGTGATAGAGGGGGTCCTAGGCGCGGGGGTCTACGAGCAGTACGTC. As protein: CASSLVIEGVLGAGVYEQYV. The chain has TRBV5-4 and TRBJ2-7, with a tentative D call TRBD2 (7 bases). Looked up from germline, CDR1 is SGHNT and CDR2 is YYREEE (reference sequence). CDR3 length: 20 amino acids. V lost 0 bases and J 3 bases, leaving 28 bases between the germline ends.